The 18 T cell receptor beta chains below were found in one sample sequenced in a study of CD8+ T cells in alopecia areata. Treatment defined: oral pan-JAK inhibitor, 5-10 mg twice daily. cDNA reverse transcribed from extracted RNA served as the sequencing template. The assay was immunoSEQ multiplex PCR, and TCRdb's table has in-frame clones only and misses some. The sample contains around 110,000 clones, roughly three fifths of which appear only once. The source was CD8+ T cells sorted from blood, collected at week 24, from a patient treated with tofacitinib. Every receptor here comes from a human donor with alopecia areata.

This clone was counted between two and nine times. V is TRBV14 and J is TRBJ2-2, with 7 bases that match TRBD1. The CDR3 consists of 18 residues. Germline V gene data show CDR1 as SGHDN and CDR2 as FVKESK. V shed 5 bases and J 0 bases; nucleotides not matched to a gene: 12. CDR3 sequence reads: CASSTYEGTATNTGELFF. The DNA for the CDR3 is TGTGCCAGCAGCACTTACGAAGGGACAGCAACGAACACCGGGGAGCTGTTTTTT.

The chain uses TRBV6-5 and TRBJ2-2; 7 nucleotides match TRBD1. The CDR3 has 15 amino acids. V dropped 2 bases and J dropped 5; count of bases not matched to a gene: 5. The V gene's germline CDR1 is MNHEY and CDR2 SVGAGI. The CDR3 reads CASSYRDSLTGELFF. The CDR3 DNA reads as TGTGCCAGCAGTTACCGGGACAGTTTAACCGGGGAGCTGTTTTTT.

This clone was observed a handful of times. V and J are TRBV13 and TRBJ1-1; possible D gene TRBD1, 5 bases. V was pared by 10 bases and J by 6 bases, with 18 bases between. CDR3 size: 13 residues. The V gene's germline CDR1 is PRHDT and CDR2 FYEKMQ (reference sequence). The CDR3 DNA sequence: TGTGCCACCATCTCCGGGGGGGGACCTGAAGCTTTCTTT. Amino acid sequence: CATISGGGPEAFF.

This clone is a singleton in its sample. The CDR3 coding sequence is TGCAGCGTTGAGTCTGAGGGTTTCGGGCAGCCCCAGCATTTT. It codes for CSVESEGFGQPQHF. The chain has TRBV29-1 and TRBJ1-5; no definite D call. With 3 bases removed from V and 7 bases from J, the gap between germline ends came to 16 bases. The CDR3 spans 14 residues. CDR1 is SQVTM and CDR2 is ANQGSEA in the germline V gene. Combining the CDR3 with reference TRBV29-1 and TRBJ1-5 gives the whole variable domain SAVISQKPSRDICQRGTSLTIQCQVDSQVTMMFWYRQQPGQSLTLIATANQGSEATYESGFVIDKFPISRPNLTFSTLTVSNMSPEDSSIYLCSVESEGFGQPQHFGDGTRLSIL.

The gene calls are TRBV25-1 and TRBJ2-1, with D perhaps TRBD1 (6 bases). CDR1 is MGHDK and CDR2 is SYGVNS in the germline V gene. The V end was cut by 7 bases, the J end by 9 bases, with 19 bases between. The length of the CDR3 is 14 residues. CDR3 sequence: CASTPTGQLGEQFF. Here the CDR3 DNA reads TGTGCCAGCACCCCGACAGGCCAGCTAGGTGAGCAGTTCTTC.

The J gene is TRBJ2-3, the V gene TRBV4-3, with D maybe TRBD2 (6 bases). Trimming shortened V by 4 bases and J by 4 bases, and 18 bases separated the two germline ends. This CDR3 spans 16 amino acids. Germline V gives CDR1 LGHNA, CDR2 YSLEER. In DNA form, the CDR3 reads TGCGCCAGCAGCCTGGTGTTGGGAGGAGAGGCAGATACGCAGTATTTT. Its protein product is CASSLVLGGEADTQYF.

The chain carries TRBV27 and TRBJ1-5, with D hard to call. The V and J ends lost 10 bases and 2 bases respectively, with 18 bases between them. CDR3 length: 15 residues. CDR1 and CDR2 (germline): MNHEY, SMNVEV (reference sequence). The CDR3 DNA is TGTGCCACCGGGTGGGGAACCGAAGGCAATCAGCCCCAGCATTTT. Translating it yields CATGWGTEGNQPQHF.

In this sample, this clone turned up a few times. The chain is built from TRBV7-9 and TRBJ2-7, with 7 bases matching TRBD2. Trimming removed 5 bases from V and 5 bases from J; junction bases left unmatched: 15. Germline assignment: CDR1 SEHNR and CDR2 FQNEAQ (reference sequence). This CDR3 has 16 residues. CDR3 DNA sequence: TGTGCCAGCAGCCGGGGGGTGTCTAGTGCTATCCACGAGCAGTACTTC. Its protein is CASSRGVSSAIHEQYF.

This clone has only one observation. The DNA for the CDR3 is TGTGCCAGTAGTTTGGACAGGGAGGGCAATCAGCCCCAGCATTTT. Its translation is CASSLDREGNQPQHF. The rearrangement links TRBV19 to TRBJ1-5; 8 bases line up with TRBD1. From germline, CDR1 is LNHDA and CDR2 SQIVND (reference sequence). This CDR3 spans 15 amino acids. The V gene end was trimmed by 5 bases and the J gene end by 2 bases; junction bases not matched to a gene: 5.

V is TRBV5-1 and J is TRBJ2-7; D remains ambiguous. Trimming removed 0 bases at V and 2 bases at J, with 9 bases between. CDR3 size: 14 residues. The germline CDR1 and CDR2 sequences are SGHRS and YFSETQ. The CDR3 spells CASSLDGSTYEQYF. The CDR3, as DNA: TGCGCCAGCAGCTTGGACGGATCCACCTACGAGCAGTACTTC. The variable domain in full, with the rest retrieved from reference TRBV5-1 and TRBJ2-7, is KAGVTQTPRYLIKTRGQQVTLSCSPISGHRSVSWYQQTPGQGLQFLFEYFSETQRNKGNFPGRFSGRQFSNSRSEMNVSTLELGDSALYLCASSLDGSTYEQYFGPGTRLTVT.

J is TRBJ2-2 and V is TRBV27; D uncertain. The ends were cut back, 0 bases at V and 5 bases at J, with 7 bases in the middle. Germline V gives CDR1 MNHEY, CDR2 SMNVEV (reference sequence). The CDR3 length is 14 residues. This CDR3 reads CASSLSSWTGELFF. As DNA, the CDR3 is TGTGCCAGCAGTTTATCCAGCTGGACCGGGGAGCTGTTTTTT.

The chain uses TRBV30 and TRBJ2-1; TRBD2 agrees at 8 bases. J lost 5 bases, V lost 7 bases, and 22 bases had no gene match. The CDR3 totals 18 residues. Germline-derived CDR1 and CDR2 are GTSNPN and SVGIG (reference sequence). The CDR3 loop is CASISRVPGLEFDNEQFF. CDR3 DNA: TGTGCCTCCATAAGTCGTGTCCCGGGACTAGAATTCGACAATGAGCAGTTCTTC. The full variable domain, completed using reference TRBV30 and TRBJ2-1, is SQTIHQWPATLVQPVGSPLSLECTVEGTSNPNLYWYRQAAGRGLQLLFYSVGIGQISSEVPQNLSASRPQDRQFILSSKKLLLSDSGFYLCASISRVPGLEFDNEQFFGPGTRLTVL.

CDR3 amino acids: CASRYRGQNTEAFF. The CDR3 DNA sequence: TGTGCCAGCAGATACAGGGGGCAGAACACTGAAGCTTTCTTT. This chain uses TRBV19 with TRBJ1-1, with 9 bases lining up with TRBD1. In germline, CDR1 is LNHDA, CDR2 SQIVND (reference sequence). V was pared by 9 bases and J by 1 base, with 6 bases of the junction left unmatched. This CDR3 spans 14 amino acids. The full variable domain, in which reference TRBV19 and TRBJ1-1 provide the parts outside the CDR3, is DGGITQSPKYLFRKEGQNVTLSCEQNLNHDAMYWYRQDPGQGLRLIYYSQIVNDFQKGDIAEGYSVSREKKESFPLTVTSAQKNPTAFYLCASRYRGQNTEAFFGQGTRLTVV.

The chain joins TRBV4-2 to TRBJ1-1; TRBD1 might be the D (5 bases). V was pared by 4 bases and J by 6 bases, with 18 bases between. The CDR3 runs to 15 residues. CDR1 LGHNA and CDR2 YNFKEQ come from the germline V gene. Here the CDR3 reads CASSPRTSNQPEAFF. DNA for the CDR3: TGTGCCAGCAGCCCCCGGACATCCAATCAGCCTGAAGCTTTCTTT.

This rearrangement joins TRBV27 to TRBJ2-7; 9 positions match TRBD2. CDR1 and CDR2 from the germline V gene are MNHEY and SMNVEV (reference sequence). CDR3 size: 15 residues. With 0 bases clipped from V and 6 bases from J, the junction kept 6 bases outside the gene matches. The CDR3 spells CASSLSVSGGPEQYF. The CDR3 DNA reads TGTGCCAGCAGTTTATCAGTCAGCGGGGGGCCCGAGCAGTACTTC.

This clone was found a few times. The V gene is TRBV7-6, the J gene TRBJ2-1; no clear D. Germline CDR1 is SGHVS and CDR2 is FNYEAQ. The CDR3 length is 13 residues. V was clipped by 5 bases and J by 5 bases, with 10 bases between them. CDR3 amino acids: CASSERHNNEQFF. The CDR3 nucleotides are TGTGCCAGCAGCGAGCGACACAACAATGAGCAGTTCTTC.

This clone was seen a few times. The chain is built from TRBV6-5 and TRBJ2-2; 10 bases align to TRBD1. The CDR3 is 15 amino acids. Trimming removed 5 bases from V and 6 bases from J; junction bases left unmatched: 6. Germline CDR1 is MNHEY and CDR2 is SVGAGI. CDR3 nucleotides: TGTGCCAGCAGTAGCGGGACAGGGGAGTCCGGGGAGCTGTTTTTT. Protein: CASSSGTGESGELFF.

The chain uses TRBV27 and TRBJ1-4; 10 bases fit TRBD1. Losses at the gene ends were 8 bases for V and 0 bases for J; bases not matched to a gene: 0. The CDR3 length is 14 residues. CDR1 and CDR2 (germline): MNHEY, SMNVEV (reference sequence). The CDR3 here is CASGTGATNEKLFF. The CDR3 nucleotides are TGTGCCAGCGGGACAGGGGCAACTAATGAAAAACTGTTTTTT.